The 9 T cell receptor beta chains given below trace back to one sample, sequenced in a study of shared clonotypes between healthy human individuals. TCRdb's copy holds only in-frame clones and misses some; the assay was immunoSEQ multiplex PCR. The sample shows roughly 1.5 million clones, 95% to 99% of them seen only once. The material sequenced was naive CD4+ T cells sorted from blood. Subset meaning: CD45RA+ positively selected. The receptors were gathered from a man aged 25 to 45 in good health.

V gene TRBV7-3 combines with J gene TRBJ2-2; D remains ambiguous. The length of the CDR3 is 11 residues. The V end lost 4 bases, the J end lost 6 bases, and 3 bases lay between the germline ends. Germline-derived CDR1 and CDR2 are SGHTA and FQGTGA. The CDR3 region is CASSSSGELFF. The DNA of the CDR3 is TGTGCCAGCAGCTCGTCCGGGGAGCTGTTTTTT.

This clone occurred once. V gene TRBV18 combines with J gene TRBJ2-3; TRBD1 is a possible D gene (6 bases). This CDR3 has 13 residues. Germline lookup yields CDR1 KGHSH and CDR2 LQKENI. Trimming removed 3 bases from V and 5 bases from J, with 9 bases in between. CDR3 nucleotides: TGTGCCAGCTCACCTTCAGGGGTAGATACGCAGTATTTT. Translating it yields CASSPSGVDTQYF.

The rearrangement links TRBV10-3 to TRBJ2-2, with 10 bases fitting TRBD2. The CDR3 spans 16 residues. Germline V CDR1 and CDR2: ENHRY, SYGVKD. With V trimmed by 1 base and J by 5 bases, 4 bases remained unmatched. The DNA of the CDR3 is TGTGCCATCAGTGAGTTTAGCGGGAGGACAACCGGGGAGCTGTTTTTT. Translation: CAISEFSGRTTGELFF.

The gene calls are TRBV19 and TRBJ2-2; 8 nucleotides agree with TRBD2. This CDR3 has 15 amino acids. CDR1 and CDR2 from the germline V gene are LNHDA and SQIVND (reference sequence). Trimming took 4 bases from V and 4 from J; bases not matched to a gene: 5. CDR3 DNA: TGTGCCAGTAGTACTAGCGGGTCTAGCACCGGGGAGCTGTTTTTT. Translation: CASSTSGSSTGELFF.

The chain has TRBV25-1 and TRBJ2-7; 9 nucleotides line up with TRBD1. This CDR3 has 17 amino acids. J lost 2 bases, V lost 4 bases, and 12 bases had no gene match. Germline V CDR1 and CDR2: MGHDK, SYGVNS. The CDR3 bases are TGTGCCAGCAGTGTCCTTGGACGGGGACAGGGAACCTACGAGCAGTACTTC. Translated: CASSVLGRGQGTYEQYF.

The chain uses TRBV29-1 and TRBJ2-1; 12 bases line up with TRBD2. This CDR3 spans 13 amino acids. Germline V lookup: CDR1 SQVTM, CDR2 ANQGSEA. Here the CDR3 reads CVSQTSGRGEQFF. CDR3 DNA sequence: TGCGTTTCCCAGACTAGCGGGAGAGGGGAGCAGTTCTTC.

The chain joins TRBV18 to TRBJ2-3; tentative D call: TRBD2 (7 bases). Germline CDR1 and CDR2: KGHSH and LQKENI. The CDR3 loop spans 13 amino acids. V lost 3 bases and J 14 bases, leaving 18 bases between the germline ends. This chain's CDR3 is CASSPWTRLQGYF. The DNA for the CDR3 is TGTGCCAGCTCACCTTGGACTAGGCTACAGGGGTATTTT.

The V and J genes are TRBV5-4 and TRBJ2-5, with TRBD2 identical over 7 bases. There are 13 residues in the CDR3. J was trimmed by 9 bases and V by 4 bases; bases with no gene match: 9. Germline V gives CDR1 SGHNT, CDR2 YYREEE (reference sequence). For the CDR3, the DNA is TGTGCCAGCAGCCTAGACCCTGGGGGGGCCCAGTACTTC. Its protein is CASSLDPGGAQYF.

The CDR3 here is CASSVDSGQANTGELFF. CDR3 bases: TGTGCCAGCAGCGTAGATAGCGGGCAGGCGAACACCGGGGAGCTGTTTTTT. The chain has TRBV9 and TRBJ2-2; 7 positions match TRBD2. The junction had 5 bases not matched to a gene; V was cut back by 0 bases and J by 0 bases. Germline lookup yields CDR1 SGDLS and CDR2 YYNGEE. The CDR3 sequence is 17 residues long. Complete variable domain (other parts from reference TRBV9 and TRBJ2-2): DSGVTQTPKHLITATGQRVTLRCSPRSGDLSVYWYQQSLDQGLQFLIQYYNGEERAKGNILERFSAQQFPDLHSELNLSSLELGDSALYFCASSVDSGQANTGELFFGEGSRLTVL.